Following are 16 T cell receptor beta chains from one sample sequenced in a study of T cell repertoires in cytomegalovirus infection. TCRdb reprocessed the reads with MiXCR, giving one entry per CDR3 protein. The table shows about 80,000 distinct CDR3 sequences, with roughly 3.7% occurring only once. The sequenced sample consisted of PBMCs. These receptors came from a human donor in good health (CMV status not recorded). Some clones in this sample may be carry-over from other donors' samples.

This clonotype was picked up many times. Written as DNA, the CDR3 is TGTGCCAGCACCCCCGACCGGGGAAACACTGAAGCTTTCTTT. Protein product: CASTPDRGNTEAFF. The rearrangement links TRBV7-9 to TRBJ1-1; D is uncertain. CDR3 length: 14 residues. Germline-derived CDR1 and CDR2 are SEHNR and FQNEAQ (reference sequence). V was pared by 7 bases and J by 2 bases, with 14 bases between.

This clonotype was detected ten times or more. The chain employs TRBV7-2 and TRBJ1-1; D is possibly TRBD1 (5 bases). The CDR3 contains 15 residues. CDR1 and CDR2 (germline): SGHTA, FQGNSA. V was shortened by 3 bases and J by 4 bases, with 15 bases between the two germline ends. CDR3 sequence: CASSFGGAGTTEAFF. CDR3 sequence (DNA): TGTGCCAGCAGCTTTGGGGGAGCGGGGACCACTGAAGCTTTCTTT.

This clonotype was seen ten or more times. The V gene is TRBV4-3, the J gene TRBJ2-1; tentatively, D is TRBD1 (5 bases). The CDR3 is 15 residues long. V lost 1 base, J lost 2 bases, and 9 bases lay in between. The V gene's germline CDR1 is LGHNA and CDR2 YSLEER. This CDR3 is CASSQGTYTYNEQFF. The CDR3 DNA reads as TGCGCCAGCAGCCAAGGGACATATACCTACAATGAGCAGTTCTTC.

The table lists this clonotype with many counts. The V and J genes are TRBV4-3 and TRBJ2-7; D not certain. Germline values: CDR1 LGHNA, CDR2 YSLEER. This CDR3 region has 15 residues. V was trimmed by 4 bases and J by 0 bases, leaving 13 bases between them. This CDR3 reads CASSRYVGSSYEQYF. The DNA of the CDR3 is TGCGCCAGCAGCCGGTACGTGGGAAGCTCCTACGAGCAGTACTTC.

This clonotype showed up many times. The chain employs TRBV20-1 and TRBJ1-5, with TRBD1 matching 9 bases. V gave up 6 bases and J gave up 3 bases; unmatched junction bases: 6. This CDR3 region has 14 residues. From germline, CDR1 is DFQATT and CDR2 SNEGSKA (reference sequence). The CDR3, as DNA: TGCAGTGCAGCCGGGACAGGGTACAATCAGCCCCAGCATTTT. This gives the protein CSAAGTGYNQPQHF.

This clonotype was observed at least ten times. In DNA, the CDR3 is TGTGCCAGCAGCCACCCGTTAGTGGTCGGTGCCACTGAAGCTTTCTTT. Amino acid sequence: CASSHPLVVGATEAFF. The chain combines TRBV7-2 with TRBJ1-1, with D unresolved. The germline V and J ends were trimmed by 5 bases and 4 bases, with 20 bases remaining between them. The CDR3 length is 16 residues. Germline V gene sequence: CDR1 SGHTA, CDR2 FQGNSA.

There are many counts of this clonotype. V usage is TRBV6-2 or TRBV6-3 and J usage is TRBJ1-2; TRBD1 matches 7 bases. In germline, CDR1 is MNHEY, CDR2 SVGEGT. The CDR3 runs to 14 residues. J was trimmed by 7 bases and V by 5 bases; bases with no gene match: 10. CDR3 amino acids: CASSPNRDSGGYTF. CDR3 bases: TGTGCCAGCAGTCCCAACCGGGACAGTGGTGGCTACACCTTC.

This clonotype was seen at least ten times. The chain employs TRBV28 and TRBJ1-2; the D is unclear. V lost 2 bases, J lost 2 bases, and 6 bases lay in between. This CDR3 is 13 amino acids long. The germline gives CDR1 MDHEN, CDR2 SYDVKM. The CDR3 sequence is CASSLTQNYGYTF. As DNA, the CDR3 is TGTGCCAGCAGTTTAACACAGAACTATGGCTACACCTTC.

At least ten counts were recorded for this clonotype. The CDR3 reads CSARDSRDVGYGYTF. The CDR3 region has the DNA TGCAGTGCTAGAGATAGCCGGGACGTTGGCTATGGCTACACCTTC. The V call is TRBV20-1, the J call TRBJ1-2, with D perhaps TRBD1 (5 bases). The CDR3 has 15 residues. Germline values: CDR1 DFQATT, CDR2 SNEGSKA (reference sequence). Trimming took 0 bases from V and 4 from J, leaving 15 bases between them.

At least ten counts were recorded for this clonotype. The CDR3 loop is CSVKPSGGNNEQFF. The CDR3 DNA reads as TGCAGCGTTAAGCCTAGCGGGGGGAACAATGAGCAGTTCTTC. This rearrangement joins TRBV29-1 to TRBJ2-1; 11 bases are a match to TRBD2. This CDR3 has 14 residues. In germline, CDR1 is SQVTM, CDR2 ANQGSEA. After removal of 5 bases from V and 5 bases from J, the junction contained 5 bases not matched to a gene.

This clonotype was seen at least ten times. J is TRBJ1-1 and V is TRBV7-2; no clear D gene. From germline, CDR1 is SGHTA and CDR2 FQGNSA. This CDR3 comprises 13 residues. Trimming pared 5 bases from V and 4 bases from J, leaving 11 bases between. In nucleotides, the CDR3 is TGTGCCAGCAGCCGGGCCGAGAGCACTGAAGCTTTCTTT. Its protein is CASSRAESTEAFF.

This clonotype was counted ten times or more. This chain connects TRBV25-1 to TRBJ2-7, with no clear D. Germline CDR1 MGHDK, CDR2 SYGVNS. This CDR3 comprises 13 residues. V was trimmed by 8 bases and J by 6 bases, leaving 17 bases between them. The CDR3 reads CASSLVGSGEQYF. CDR3 sequence (DNA): TGTGCCAGCTCCCTGGTGGGGTCAGGCGAGCAGTACTTC.

This clonotype has a count of ten or more. The chain carries TRBV7-8 and TRBJ2-7, with D perhaps TRBD1 or TRBD2 (6 bases each). The CDR3 loop spans 15 amino acids. V was clipped by 4 bases and J by 5 bases, with 18 bases between them. The V gene's germline CDR1 is SGHVS and CDR2 FQNEAQ. The CDR3: CASSSSRGLIHEQYF. Here the CDR3 DNA reads TGTGCCAGCAGCTCCTCCCGGGGGCTGATCCACGAGCAGTACTTC.

This clonotype has a count of ten or more. The chain has TRBV5-5 and TRBJ1-1, with 10 bases that match TRBD1. J gave up 3 bases and V 1 base, and 3 bases lay outside the gene matches. The CDR3 length is 15 residues. Germline CDR1 and CDR2: SGHKS and YYEKEE (reference sequence). DNA for the CDR3: TGTGCCAGCAGCTTGTGGGGACAGGGGTACACTGAAGCTTTCTTT. It specifies CASSLWGQGYTEAFF. Looking up the rest from reference TRBV5-5 and TRBJ1-1 gives the full variable domain: DAGVTQSPTHLIKTRGQQVTLRCSPISGHKSVSWYQQVLGQGPQFIFQYYEKEERGRGNFPDRFSARQFPNYSSELNVNALLLGDSALYLCASSLWGQGYTEAFFGQGTRLTVV.

This clonotype was observed at least ten times. This sequence joins TRBV28 and TRBJ2-7; D remains ambiguous. The CDR3 contains 13 residues. Trimming pared 3 bases from V and 2 bases from J, leaving 8 bases between. Germline assignment: CDR1 MDHEN and CDR2 SYDVKM. CDR3 sequence (DNA): TGTGCCAGCAGTTTCCGAGCAACCTACGAGCAGTACTTC. Protein: CASSFRATYEQYF.

This clonotype appeared many times. CDR3 sequence reads: CASSYRTDTQYF. Written as DNA, the CDR3 is TGTGCCAGCAGTTACAGGACTGATACGCAGTATTTT. The chain is built from TRBV6-2 or TRBV6-3 and TRBJ2-3; D possibly corresponds to TRBD2 (5 bases). This CDR3 region has 12 residues. V was trimmed by 2 bases and J by 6 bases, leaving 6 bases between them. Germline CDR1 MNHEY, CDR2 SVGEGT.